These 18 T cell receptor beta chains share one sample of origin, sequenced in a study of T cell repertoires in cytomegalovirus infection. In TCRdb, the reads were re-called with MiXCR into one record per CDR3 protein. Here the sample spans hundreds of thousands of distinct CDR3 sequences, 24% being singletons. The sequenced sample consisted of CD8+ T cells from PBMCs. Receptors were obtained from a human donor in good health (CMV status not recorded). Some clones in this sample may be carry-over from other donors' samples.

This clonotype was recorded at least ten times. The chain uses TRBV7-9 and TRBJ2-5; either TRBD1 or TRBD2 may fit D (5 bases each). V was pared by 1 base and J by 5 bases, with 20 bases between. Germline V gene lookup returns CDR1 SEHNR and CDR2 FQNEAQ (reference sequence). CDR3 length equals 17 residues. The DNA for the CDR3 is TGTGCCAGCAGCTTAGAGCTCGCTGGGACCCGAGGGGAGACCCAGTACTTC. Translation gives CASSLELAGTRGETQYF.

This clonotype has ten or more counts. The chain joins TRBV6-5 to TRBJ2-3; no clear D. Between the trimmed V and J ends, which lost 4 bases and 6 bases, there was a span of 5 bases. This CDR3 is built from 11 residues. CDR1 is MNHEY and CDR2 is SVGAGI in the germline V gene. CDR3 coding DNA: TGTGCCAGCAGTTCGATGGATACGCAGTATTTT. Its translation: CASSSMDTQYF.

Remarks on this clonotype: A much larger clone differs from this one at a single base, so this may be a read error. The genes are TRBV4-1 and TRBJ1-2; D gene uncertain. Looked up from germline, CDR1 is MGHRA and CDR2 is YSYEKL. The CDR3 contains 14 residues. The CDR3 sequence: CANSQDPGDYGYTF. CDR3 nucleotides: TGCGCCAACAGCCAAGATCCGGGAGACTATGGCTACACCTTC.

This chain's CDR3 is CASSQVPDGNTEAFF. CDR3 nucleotides: TGCGCCAGCAGCCAAGTACCCGACGGGAACACTGAAGCTTTCTTT. The genes are TRBV4-1 and TRBJ1-1; D not certain. Deletions cut 1 base from V and 1 base from J, with 10 bases between. Germline V gene lookup returns CDR1 MGHRA and CDR2 YSYEKL. The CDR3 spans 15 residues.

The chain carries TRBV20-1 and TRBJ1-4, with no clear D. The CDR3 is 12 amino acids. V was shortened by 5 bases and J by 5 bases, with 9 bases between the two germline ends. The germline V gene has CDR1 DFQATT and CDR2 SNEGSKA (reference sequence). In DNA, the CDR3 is TGCAGTGCTCCCGTTACCAATGAAAAACTGTTTTTT. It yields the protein CSAPVTNEKLFF.

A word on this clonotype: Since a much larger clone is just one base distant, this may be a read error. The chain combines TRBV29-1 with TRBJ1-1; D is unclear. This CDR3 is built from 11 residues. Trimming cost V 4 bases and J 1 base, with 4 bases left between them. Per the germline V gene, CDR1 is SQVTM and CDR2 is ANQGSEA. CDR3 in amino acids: CSVASNTEAFF. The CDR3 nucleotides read TGCAGCGTTGCCTCGAACACTGAAGCTTTCTTT.

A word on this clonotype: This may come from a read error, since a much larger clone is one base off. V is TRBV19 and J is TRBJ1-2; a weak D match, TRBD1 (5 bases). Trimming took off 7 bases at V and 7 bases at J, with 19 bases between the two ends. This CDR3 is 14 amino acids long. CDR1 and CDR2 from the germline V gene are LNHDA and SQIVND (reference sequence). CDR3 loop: CASNNRDLAGGYTF. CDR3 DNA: TGTGCCAGTAATAACCGGGACCTGGCTGGTGGCTACACCTTC. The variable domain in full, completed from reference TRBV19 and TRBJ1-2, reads DGGITQSPKYLFRKEGQNVTLSCEQNLNHDAMYWYRQDPGQGLRLIYYSQIVNDFQKGDIAEGYSVSREKKESFPLTVTSAQKNPTAFYLCASNNRDLAGGYTFGSGTRLTVV.

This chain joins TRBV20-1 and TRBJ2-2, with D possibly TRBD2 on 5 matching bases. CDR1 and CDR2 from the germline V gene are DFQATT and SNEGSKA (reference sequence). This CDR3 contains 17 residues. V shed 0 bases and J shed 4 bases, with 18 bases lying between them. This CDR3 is CSARDIGGEKLTGELFF. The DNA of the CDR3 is TGCAGTGCTAGAGATATAGGAGGAGAGAAACTCACCGGGGAGCTGTTTTTT.

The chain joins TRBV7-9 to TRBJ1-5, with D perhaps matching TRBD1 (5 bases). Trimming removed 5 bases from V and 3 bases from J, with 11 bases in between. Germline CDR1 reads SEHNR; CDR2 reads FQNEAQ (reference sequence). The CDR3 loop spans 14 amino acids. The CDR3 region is CASSPGPFNQPQHF. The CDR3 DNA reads TGTGCCAGCAGCCCGGGACCGTTCAATCAGCCCCAGCATTTT.

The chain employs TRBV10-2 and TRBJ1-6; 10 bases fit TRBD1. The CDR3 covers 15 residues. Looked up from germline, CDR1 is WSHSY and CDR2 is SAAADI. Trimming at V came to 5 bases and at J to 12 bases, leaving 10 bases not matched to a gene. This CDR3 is CASSSSGTGVVPLHF. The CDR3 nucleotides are TGCGCCAGCAGTTCCTCTGGGACAGGGGTAGTACCCCTCCACTTT.

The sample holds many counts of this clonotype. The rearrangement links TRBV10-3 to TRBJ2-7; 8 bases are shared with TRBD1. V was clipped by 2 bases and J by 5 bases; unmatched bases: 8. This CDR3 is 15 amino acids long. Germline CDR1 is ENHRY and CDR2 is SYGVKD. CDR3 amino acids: CAISEAGTGKNEQYF. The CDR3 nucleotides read TGTGCCATCAGTGAGGCCGGGACAGGAAAGAACGAGCAGTACTTC.

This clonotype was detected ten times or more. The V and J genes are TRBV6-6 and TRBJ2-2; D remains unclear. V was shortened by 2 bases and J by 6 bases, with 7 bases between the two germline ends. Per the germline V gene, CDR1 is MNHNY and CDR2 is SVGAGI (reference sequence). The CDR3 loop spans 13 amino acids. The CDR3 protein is CASSYGGSGELFF. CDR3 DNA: TGTGCCAGCAGTTACGGCGGTTCCGGGGAGCTGTTTTTT.

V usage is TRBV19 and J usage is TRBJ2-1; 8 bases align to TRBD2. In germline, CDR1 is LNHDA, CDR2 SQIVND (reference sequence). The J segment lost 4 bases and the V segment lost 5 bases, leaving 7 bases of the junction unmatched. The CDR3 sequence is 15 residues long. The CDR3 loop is CASSWGLGVYNEQFF. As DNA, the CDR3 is TGTGCCAGTAGTTGGGGACTAGGGGTTTACAATGAGCAGTTCTTC. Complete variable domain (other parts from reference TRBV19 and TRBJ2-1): DGGITQSPKYLFRKEGQNVTLSCEQNLNHDAMYWYRQDPGQGLRLIYYSQIVNDFQKGDIAEGYSVSREKKESFPLTVTSAQKNPTAFYLCASSWGLGVYNEQFFGPGTRLTVL.

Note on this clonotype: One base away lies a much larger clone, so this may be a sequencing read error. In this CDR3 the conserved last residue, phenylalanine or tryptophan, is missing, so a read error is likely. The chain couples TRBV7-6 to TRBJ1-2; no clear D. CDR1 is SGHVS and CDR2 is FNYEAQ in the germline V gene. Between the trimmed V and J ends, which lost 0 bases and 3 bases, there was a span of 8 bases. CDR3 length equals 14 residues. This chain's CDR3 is CASSLAPKDYGYTL. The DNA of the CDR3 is TGTGCCAGCAGCTTAGCGCCCAAGGACTATGGCTACACCCTC.

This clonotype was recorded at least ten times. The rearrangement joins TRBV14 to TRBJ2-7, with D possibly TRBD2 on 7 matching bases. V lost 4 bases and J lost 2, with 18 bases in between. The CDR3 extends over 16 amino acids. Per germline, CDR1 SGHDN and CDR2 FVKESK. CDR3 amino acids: CASSLMAGGLAYEQYF. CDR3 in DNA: TGTGCCAGCAGCCTAATGGCCGGGGGGCTCGCCTACGAGCAGTACTTC.

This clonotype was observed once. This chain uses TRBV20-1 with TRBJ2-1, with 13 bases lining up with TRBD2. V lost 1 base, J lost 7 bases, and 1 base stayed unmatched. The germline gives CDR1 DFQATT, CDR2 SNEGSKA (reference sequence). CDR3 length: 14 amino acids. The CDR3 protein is CSARGTSGGNEQFF. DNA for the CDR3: TGCAGTGCTAGAGGGACTAGCGGGGGTAATGAGCAGTTCTTC.

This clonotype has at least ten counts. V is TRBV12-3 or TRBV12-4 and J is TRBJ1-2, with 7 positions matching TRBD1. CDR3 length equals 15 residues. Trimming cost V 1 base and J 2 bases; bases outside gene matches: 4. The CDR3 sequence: CASSLGETGNYGYTF. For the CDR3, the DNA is TGTGCCAGCAGTTTAGGGGAGACAGGGAACTATGGCTACACCTTC.

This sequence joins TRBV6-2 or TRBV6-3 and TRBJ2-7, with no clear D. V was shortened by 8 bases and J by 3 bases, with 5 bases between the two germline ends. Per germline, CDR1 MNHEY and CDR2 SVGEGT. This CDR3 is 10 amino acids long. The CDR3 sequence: CASSNYEQYF. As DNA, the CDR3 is TGTGCCAGCTCAAACTACGAGCAGTACTTC.